One and the same sample provided the 7 T cell receptor beta chains below, sequenced in a study of blood T cell repertoires in COVID-19. Generated by immunoSEQ multiplex PCR, the TCRdb table keeps only in-frame clones and is missing some. The data contain 81,000 or so clones, 65% to 90% of them singletons. Sequenced input: peripheral blood. These TCRs come from a man in his forties or fifties with COVID-19, enrolled during active disease.

The chain couples TRBV4-2 to TRBJ2-7; possibly TRBD1 for D (5 bases). Trimming removed 8 bases at V and 3 bases at J, with 17 bases between. This CDR3 has 14 amino acids. From germline, CDR1 is LGHNA and CDR2 YNFKEQ. DNA for the CDR3: TGTGCCAGCGGAAAAGCTGGGCAGGGCTACGAGCAGTACTTC. Protein product: CASGKAGQGYEQYF.

This rearrangement joins TRBV4-2 to TRBJ2-7; D is possibly TRBD2 (7 bases). V dropped 1 base and J dropped 5 bases, with 24 bases sitting between them. The CDR3 is 18 residues long. CDR1 is LGHNA, CDR2 YNFKEQ, per germline. CDR3 sequence: CASSQGRRLADRGHEQYF. Here the CDR3 DNA reads TGTGCCAGCAGCCAAGGGCGGCGGCTAGCGGACCGGGGGCACGAGCAGTACTTC.

The chain has TRBV11-2 and TRBJ2-4, with D possibly being TRBD1 (5 bases). CDR1 SGHAT and CDR2 FQNNGV come from the germline V gene. This CDR3 comprises 11 residues. Deletions cut 8 bases from V and 6 bases from J, with 8 bases between. CDR3 sequence reads: CASGRGNIQYF. As DNA, the CDR3 is TGTGCCAGCGGAAGGGGAAACATTCAGTACTTC.

J is TRBJ2-6 and V is TRBV18; D remains unclear. The ends were cut back, 4 bases at V and 0 bases at J, with 13 bases in the middle. The V gene's germline CDR1 is KGHSH and CDR2 LQKENI. The CDR3 spans 17 residues. DNA of the CDR3: TGTGCCAGCTCACTGTCGCAGGTTAGCTCTGGGGCCAACGTCCTGACTTTC. Protein sequence: CASSLSQVSSGANVLTF.

This chain joins TRBV12-3 or TRBV12-4 and TRBJ1-1, with D unclear. With 3 bases removed from V and 1 base from J, the gap between germline ends came to 6 bases. This CDR3 region has 13 residues. The CDR3 bases are TGTGCCAGCAGTTTCGGGGAGAACACTGAAGCTTTCTTT. Protein: CASSFGENTEAFF.

V is TRBV30 and J is TRBJ1-3; D uncertain. This CDR3 has 12 residues. Looked up from germline, CDR1 is GTSNPN and CDR2 is SVGIG (reference sequence). The germline V and J ends were trimmed by 0 bases and 3 bases, with 3 bases remaining between them. The CDR3 sequence: CAWSVYGNTIYF. In DNA form, the CDR3 reads TGTGCCTGGAGTGTATATGGAAACACCATATATTTT.

This chain connects TRBV28 to TRBJ1-1; D is perhaps TRBD1 (5 bases). CDR3 length: 15 residues. Germline values: CDR1 MDHEN, CDR2 SYDVKM. The V and J ends lost 2 bases and 1 base respectively, with 11 bases between them. CDR3 sequence reads: CASSLIRARNTEAFF. Here the CDR3 DNA reads TGTGCCAGCAGTTTAATCAGGGCCCGGAACACTGAAGCTTTCTTT.